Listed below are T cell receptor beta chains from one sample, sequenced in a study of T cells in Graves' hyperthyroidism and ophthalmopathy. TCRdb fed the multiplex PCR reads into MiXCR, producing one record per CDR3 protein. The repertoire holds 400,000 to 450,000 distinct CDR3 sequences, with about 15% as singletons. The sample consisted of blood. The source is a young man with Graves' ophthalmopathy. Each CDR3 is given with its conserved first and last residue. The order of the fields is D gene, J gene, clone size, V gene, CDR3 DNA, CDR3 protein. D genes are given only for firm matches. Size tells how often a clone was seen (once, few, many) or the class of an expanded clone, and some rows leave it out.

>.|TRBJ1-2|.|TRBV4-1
TGCGCCAGCAGCCAAGATATGTCTAACTATGGCTACACCTTC
CASSQDMSNYGYTF
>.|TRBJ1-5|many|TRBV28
TGTGCCAGCAGTTTTGGGGGGATCAATCAGCCCCAGCATTTT
CASSFGGINQPQHF
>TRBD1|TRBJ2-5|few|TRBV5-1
TGCGCCAGCAGCACGGGACAGTTCCAAGAGACCCAGTACTTC
CASSTGQFQETQYF
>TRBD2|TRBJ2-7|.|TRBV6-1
TGTGCCAGCAGAAGAGGACTAGCGGGGGCCTACGAGCAGTACTTC
CASRRGLAGAYEQYF
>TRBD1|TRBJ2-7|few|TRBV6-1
TGTGCCAGCAGTGAAGGGCAGGGGGCTAACTCCTACGAGCAGTACTTC
CASSEGQGANSYEQYF
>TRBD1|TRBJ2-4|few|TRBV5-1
TGCGCCAGCAAAAAAACAGGGGGGAGGAAAAACATTCAGTACTTC
CASKKTGGRKNIQYF
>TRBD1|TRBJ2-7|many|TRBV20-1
TGCAGTGCTAGACGACAGGGCGCCGGATCCTACGAGCAGTACTTC
CSARRQGAGSYEQYF
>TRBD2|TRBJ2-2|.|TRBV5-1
TGCGCCAGCAGCGAAACTAGCGGGGGGGCCGTTAGGACCGGGGAGCTGTTTTTT
CASSETSGGAVRTGELFF
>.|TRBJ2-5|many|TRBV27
TGTGCCAGCAGTGGATGGGAAGAGACCCAGTACTTC
CASSGWEETQYF
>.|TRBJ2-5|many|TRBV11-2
TGTGCCAGCAGCTTATCGACGGAAGAGACCCAGTACTTC
CASSLSTEETQYF
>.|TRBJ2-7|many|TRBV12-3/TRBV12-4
TGTGCCAGCAGTTTGCCAGGGAACCCCTACGAGCAGTACTTC
CASSLPGNPYEQYF
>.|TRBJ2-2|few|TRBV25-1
TGTGCCAGCAAACAGTCCACAGGGGAGCTGTTTTTT
CASKQSTGELFF
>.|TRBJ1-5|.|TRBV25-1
TGTGCCAGCAGTGGCGGGGTAGGTCAGCCCCAGCATTTT
CASSGGVGQPQHF
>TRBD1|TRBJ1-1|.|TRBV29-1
TGCAGCGTTACCCCCCGGGACAGGGAGGAAGCTTTCTTT
CSVTPRDREEAFF
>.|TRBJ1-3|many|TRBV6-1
TGTGCCAGCAGTCTGGACGGGTTCTCTGGAAACACCATATATTTT
CASSLDGFSGNTIYF
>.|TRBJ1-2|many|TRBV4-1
TGCGCCAGCAGCCTCGTTCGAGAGGGCCATGGCTACACCTTC
CASSLVREGHGYTF
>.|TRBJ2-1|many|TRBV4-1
TGCGCCAGCAGCCAAGTGGAGGAGCTCTCCTACAATGAGCAGTTCTTC
CASSQVEELSYNEQFF
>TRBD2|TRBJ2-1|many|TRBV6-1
TGTGCCAGCAGCCGGGGACTAGCGGGAAGCAATGAGCAGTTCTTC
CASSRGLAGSNEQFF
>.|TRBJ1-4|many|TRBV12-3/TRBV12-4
TGTGCCAGCAGTTTAGGCCCGGGCCTTAATGAAAAACTGTTTTTT
CASSLGPGLNEKLFF
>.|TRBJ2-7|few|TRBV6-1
TGTGCCAGCAGCCTCGTTTTTTTCGGGGAGCCGTACTTC
CASSLVFFGEPYF
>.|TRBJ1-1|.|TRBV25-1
TGTGCCAGCAGTGAAGGTTGGGTAGGGGCTTTCTTT
CASSEGWVGAFF
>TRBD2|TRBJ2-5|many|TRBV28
TGTGCCAGCAGTCCTACGACTAGCGGGGGGGCGGAGACCCAGTACTTC
CASSPTTSGGAETQYF
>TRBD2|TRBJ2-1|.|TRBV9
TGTGCCAGCAGCGCAAGGACTAGCGGGGGATACAATGAGCAGTTCTTC
CASSARTSGGYNEQFF
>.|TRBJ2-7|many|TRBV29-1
TGCAGCGTTGGATCAGCCTACGAGCAGTACTTC
CSVGSAYEQYF
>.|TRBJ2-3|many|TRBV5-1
TGCGCCAGCAGCTTGGGGGTGAATGGGGGTACGCAGTATTTT
CASSLGVNGGTQYF
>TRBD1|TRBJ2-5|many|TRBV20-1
TGCAGTGCTAGAGTAGACAGGGGTGAGACCCAGTACTTC
CSARVDRGETQYF
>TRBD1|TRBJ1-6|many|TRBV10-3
TGTGCCATCAGTGGAGCTGACGGACAGGGGTTATCGAATTCACCCCTCCACTTT
CAISGADGQGLSNSPLHF
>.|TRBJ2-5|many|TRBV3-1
TGTGCCAGCAGCCAAGACGGAGGGGTGGGAGAGACCCAGTACTTC
CASSQDGGVGETQYF
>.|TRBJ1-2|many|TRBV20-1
TGCAGTGCTAGAGATAAATGGGGACCGAGCTATGGCTACACCTTC
CSARDKWGPSYGYTF
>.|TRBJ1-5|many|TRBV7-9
TGTGCCAGCAGCTTAGTAGGGGGTCAGCCCCAGCATTTT
CASSLVGGQPQHF
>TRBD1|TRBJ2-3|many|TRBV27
TGTGCCAGCAGCCGGGACAGGGGTAGTCGTACGCAGTATTTT
CASSRDRGSRTQYF
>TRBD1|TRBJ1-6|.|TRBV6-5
TGTGCCAGCAGTTATCTGGGGACAGCCAGACATTCACCCCTCCACTTT
CASSYLGTARHSPLHF
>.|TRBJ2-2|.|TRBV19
TGTGCCAGTAGGGGCCAGACAGGGAACACCGGGGAGCTGTTTTTT
CASRGQTGNTGELFF
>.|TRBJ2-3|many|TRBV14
TGTGCCAGCAGCCAAGACAGCGGATACACAGATACGCAGTATTTT
CASSQDSGYTDTQYF
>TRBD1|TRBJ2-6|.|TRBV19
TGTGCCAGTAGTATCTCCAGGGGGCGGACCAGGGCTGGGGCCAACGTCCTGACTTTC
CASSISRGRTRAGANVLTF